A single T cell receptor beta chain is shown here with its context. TCRdb's table, derived via immunoSEQ multiplex PCR, lists solely in-frame clones and lacks some. The table shows hundreds of thousands of clones, with around 86% occurring only once. The record originates from a study of blood T cell repertoires in COVID-19. Study background: The study drew acute and convalescent COVID-19 samples from the United States, Italy and Spain. Nucleic acid was either cDNA or gDNA, and it came from T cells, B-cell-depleted T cells, or PBMCs.

CDR1 is SGHAT and CDR2 is FQNNGV in the germline V gene. V lost 10 bases to trimming and J lost 3 bases, with 10 bases between them. The length of the CDR3 is 11 residues. The specimen sequenced was peripheral blood. The gene calls are TRBV11-2 and TRBJ2-7, with unresolved D. The sequence was obtained from a man aged 65-85 years with acute or convalescent COVID-19. The CDR3 region is CATSPRYEQYF. The CDR3 DNA follows: TGTGCCACCAGTCCCCGCTACGAGCAGTACTTC. Full variable domain (missing parts from reference TRBV11-2 and TRBJ2-7): EAGVAQSPRYKIIEKRQSVAFWCNPISGHATLYWYQQILGQGPKLLIQFQNNGVVDDSQLPKDRFSAERLKGVDSTLKIQPAKLEDSAVYLCATSPRYEQYFGPGTRLTVT.